This T cell receptor beta chain appears in the sequencing data of a study of T-cell reconstitution after alpha-beta-depleted transplantation in children. In its sample, this clonotype was seen a few times. The V and J ends lost 5 bases and 5 bases, in that order; junction bases with no gene match: 6. This CDR3 contains 12 residues. CDR1 is DFQATT and CDR2 is SNEGSKA in the germline V gene (reference sequence). Preparation of the TCRbeta library involved a method that used unique molecular identifiers. Using its own MiXCR run on the PCR reads, TCRdb lists one record per CDR3 protein. The sample holds some 500,000 distinct CDR3 sequences, about 17% seen once.

The material sequenced was PBMCs from the stem cell graft donor, taken from the stem cell graft. The TCR sequence derives from a human donor who donated a stem cell graft to a child with acute lymphoblastic leukemia. This sequence joins TRBV20-1 and TRBJ2-7, with 7 bases matching TRBD2. CDR3 in DNA: TGCAGTGCTGGGGAGGGGTTGGACGAGCAGTACTTC. Amino acid sequence: CSAGEGLDEQYF.